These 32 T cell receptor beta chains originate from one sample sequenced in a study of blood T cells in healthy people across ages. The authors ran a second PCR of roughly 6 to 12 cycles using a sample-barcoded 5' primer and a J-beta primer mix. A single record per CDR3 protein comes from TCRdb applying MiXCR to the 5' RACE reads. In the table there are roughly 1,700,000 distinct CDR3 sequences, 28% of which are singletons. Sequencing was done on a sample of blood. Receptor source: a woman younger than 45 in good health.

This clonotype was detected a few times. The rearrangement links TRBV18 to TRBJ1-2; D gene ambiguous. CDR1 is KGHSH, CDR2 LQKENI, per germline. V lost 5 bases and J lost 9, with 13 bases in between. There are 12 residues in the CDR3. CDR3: CASSSRGDSYTF. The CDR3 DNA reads TGTGCCAGCTCATCGCGGGGTGACAGCTACACCTTC.

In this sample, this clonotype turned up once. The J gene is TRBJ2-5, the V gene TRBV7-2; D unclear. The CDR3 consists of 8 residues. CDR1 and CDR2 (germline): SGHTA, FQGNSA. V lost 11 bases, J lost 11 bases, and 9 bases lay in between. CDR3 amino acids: CALGEQYF. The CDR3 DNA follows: TGTGCCCTGGGTGAGCAGTACTTC.

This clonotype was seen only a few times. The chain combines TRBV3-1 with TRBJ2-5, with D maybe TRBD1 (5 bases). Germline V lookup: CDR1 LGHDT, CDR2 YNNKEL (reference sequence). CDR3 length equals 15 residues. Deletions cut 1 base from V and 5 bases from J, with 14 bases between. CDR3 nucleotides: TGTGCCAGCAGCCAAGGCATAGGGGTTGAGGAGACCCAGTACTTC. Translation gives CASSQGIGVEETQYF.

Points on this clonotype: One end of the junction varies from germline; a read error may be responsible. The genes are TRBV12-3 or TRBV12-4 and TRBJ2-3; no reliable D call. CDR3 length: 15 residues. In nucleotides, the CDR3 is TGTGCCAGCAGCCATGGAATAGTTGGCTCAGATGCGCAGTATTTT. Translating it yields CASSHGIVGSDAQYF.

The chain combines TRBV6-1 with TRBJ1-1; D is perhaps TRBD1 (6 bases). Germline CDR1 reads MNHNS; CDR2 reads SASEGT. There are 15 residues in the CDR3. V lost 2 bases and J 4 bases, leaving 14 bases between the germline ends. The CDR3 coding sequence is TGTGCCAGCAGTGAAAGCCAGGGGAGAAGCACTGAAGCTTTCTTT. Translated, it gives CASSESQGRSTEAFF.

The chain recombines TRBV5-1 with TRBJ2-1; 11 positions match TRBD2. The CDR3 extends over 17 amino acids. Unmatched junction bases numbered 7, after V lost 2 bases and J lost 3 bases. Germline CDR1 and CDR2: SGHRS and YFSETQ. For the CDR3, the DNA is TGCGCCAGCAGCTTCCCAAGGGGACTAGCGGTCTACAATGAGCAGTTCTTC. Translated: CASSFPRGLAVYNEQFF.

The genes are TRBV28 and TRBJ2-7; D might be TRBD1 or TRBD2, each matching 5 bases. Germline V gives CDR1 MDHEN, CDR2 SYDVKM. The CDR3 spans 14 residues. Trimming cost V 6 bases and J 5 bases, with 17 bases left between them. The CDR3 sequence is CASSQGGRGDEQYF. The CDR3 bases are TGTGCCAGCAGCCAAGGTGGCCGAGGGGACGAGCAGTACTTC.

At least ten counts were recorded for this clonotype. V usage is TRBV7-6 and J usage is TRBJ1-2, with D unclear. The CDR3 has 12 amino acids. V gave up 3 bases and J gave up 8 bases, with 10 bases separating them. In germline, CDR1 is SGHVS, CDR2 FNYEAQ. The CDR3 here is CASSLTTDGYTF. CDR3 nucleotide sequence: TGTGCCAGCAGCTTGACAACCGACGGCTACACCTTC.

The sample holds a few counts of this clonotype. The CDR3 loop is CASCQAGVQDTQYF. Written as DNA, the CDR3 is TGCGCCAGCTGTCAGGCAGGGGTACAAGATACGCAGTATTTT. The V and J genes are TRBV5-1 and TRBJ2-3; D may be TRBD1 (6 bases). V was clipped by 7 bases and J by 5 bases, with 17 bases between them. CDR1 is SGHRS, CDR2 YFSETQ, per germline. This CDR3 has 14 residues. The whole variable domain, filled in from reference TRBV5-1 and TRBJ2-3, reads KAGVTQTPRYLIKTRGQQVTLSCSPISGHRSVSWYQQTPGQGLQFLFEYFSETQRNKGNFPGRFSGRQFSNSRSEMNVSTLELGDSALYLCASCQAGVQDTQYFGPGTRLTVL.

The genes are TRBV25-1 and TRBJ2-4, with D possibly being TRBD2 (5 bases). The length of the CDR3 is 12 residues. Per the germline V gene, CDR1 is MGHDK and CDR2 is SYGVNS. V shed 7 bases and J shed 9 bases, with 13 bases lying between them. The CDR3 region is CASNRGEGIQYF. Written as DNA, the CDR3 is TGTGCCAGCAACCGGGGTGAGGGCATTCAGTACTTC.

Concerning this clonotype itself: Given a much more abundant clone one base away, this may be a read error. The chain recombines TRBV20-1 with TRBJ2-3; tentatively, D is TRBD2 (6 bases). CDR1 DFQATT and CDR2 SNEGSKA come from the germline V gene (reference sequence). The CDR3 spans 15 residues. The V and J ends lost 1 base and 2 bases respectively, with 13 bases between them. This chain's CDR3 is CSARASWDSTDTQYF. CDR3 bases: TGCAGTGCTAGAGCCTCTTGGGACTCCACAGATACGCAGTATTTT.

CDR3 residues: CSVGLGGLNQPQHF. DNA of the CDR3: TGCAGCGTAGGGTTGGGGGGTCTCAATCAGCCCCAGCATTTT. This sequence joins TRBV29-1 and TRBJ1-5, with D tentatively TRBD1 (5 bases). The CDR3 spans 14 residues. Germline lookup yields CDR1 SQVTM and CDR2 ANQGSEA. Trimming took 6 bases from V and 3 from J, leaving 15 bases between them.

The CDR3 nucleotides are TGTGCCAGCAGCTTAGTAGCGGGGGGTCAGAATACGCAGTATTTT. It yields the protein CASSLVAGGQNTQYF. This chain uses TRBV7-9 with TRBJ2-3, with 10 positions matching TRBD2. CDR1 and CDR2 (germline): SEHNR, FQNEAQ (reference sequence). Trimming cost V 1 base and J 7 bases; bases outside gene matches: 5. The CDR3 is 15 residues long.

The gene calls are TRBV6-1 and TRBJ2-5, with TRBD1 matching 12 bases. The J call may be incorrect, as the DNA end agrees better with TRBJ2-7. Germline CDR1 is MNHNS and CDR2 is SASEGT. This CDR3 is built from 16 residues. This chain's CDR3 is CASSSRDRGLAYEQYF. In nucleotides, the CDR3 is TGTGCCAGCAGTAGCCGGGACAGGGGGCTCGCCTACGAGCAGTACTTC.

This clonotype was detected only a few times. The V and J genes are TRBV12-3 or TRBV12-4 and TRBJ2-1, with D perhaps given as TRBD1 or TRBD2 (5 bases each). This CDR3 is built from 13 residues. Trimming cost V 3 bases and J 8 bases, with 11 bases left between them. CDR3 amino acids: CASSFRGDDEQFF. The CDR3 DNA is TGTGCCAGCAGTTTTAGAGGGGACGATGAGCAGTTCTTC.

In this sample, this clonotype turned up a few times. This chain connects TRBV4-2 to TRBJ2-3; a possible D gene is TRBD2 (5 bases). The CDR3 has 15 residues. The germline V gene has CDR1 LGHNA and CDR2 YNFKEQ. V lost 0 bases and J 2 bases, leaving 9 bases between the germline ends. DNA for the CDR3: TGTGCCAGCAGCCAAGAATCTAGCCCCACAGATACGCAGTATTTT. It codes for CASSQESSPTDTQYF.

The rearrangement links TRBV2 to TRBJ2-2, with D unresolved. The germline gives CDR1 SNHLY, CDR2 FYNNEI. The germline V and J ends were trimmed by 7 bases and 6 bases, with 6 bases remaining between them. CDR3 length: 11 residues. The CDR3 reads CASKEAGELFF. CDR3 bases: TGTGCCAGCAAAGAGGCCGGGGAGCTGTTTTTT. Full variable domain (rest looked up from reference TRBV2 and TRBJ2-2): EPEVTQTPSHQVTQMGQEVILRCVPISNHLYFYWYRQILGQKVEFLVSFYNNEISEKSEIFDDQFSVERPDGSNFTLKIRSTKLEDSAMYFCASKEAGELFFGEGSRLTVL.

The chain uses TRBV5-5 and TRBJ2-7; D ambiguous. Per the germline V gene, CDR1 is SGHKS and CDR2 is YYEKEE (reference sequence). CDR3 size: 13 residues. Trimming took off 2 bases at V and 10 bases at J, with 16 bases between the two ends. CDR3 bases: TGTGCCAGCAGCTTTGAGGAACCTACGAATCAGTACTTC. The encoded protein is CASSFEEPTNQYF.

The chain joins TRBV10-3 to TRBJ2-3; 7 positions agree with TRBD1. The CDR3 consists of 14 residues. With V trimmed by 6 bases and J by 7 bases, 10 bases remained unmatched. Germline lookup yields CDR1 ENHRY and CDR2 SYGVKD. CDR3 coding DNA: TGTGCCATCAGACCTGCCGGGACAGAAAATACGCAGTATTTT. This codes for CAIRPAGTENTQYF.

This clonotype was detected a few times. CDR3 residues: CASSPPAGGLIDTQYF. CDR3 nucleotides: TGCGCCAGCAGCCCCCCAGCGGGGGGGCTCATTGATACGCAGTATTTT. The chain joins TRBV5-1 to TRBJ2-3, with 10 bases fitting TRBD2. Germline V gene lookup returns CDR1 SGHRS and CDR2 YFSETQ. V trimming: 4 bases; J trimming: 6 bases; junction bases outside the gene matches: 11. The CDR3 sequence is 16 residues long.

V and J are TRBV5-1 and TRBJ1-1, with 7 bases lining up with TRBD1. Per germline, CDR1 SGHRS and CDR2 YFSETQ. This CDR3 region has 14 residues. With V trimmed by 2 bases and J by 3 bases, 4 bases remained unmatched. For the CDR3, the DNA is TGCGCCAGCAGCTTTGACAGGGAGGACACTGAAGCTTTCTTT. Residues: CASSFDREDTEAFF. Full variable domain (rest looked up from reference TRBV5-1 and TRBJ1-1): KAGVTQTPRYLIKTRGQQVTLSCSPISGHRSVSWYQQTPGQGLQFLFEYFSETQRNKGNFPGRFSGRQFSNSRSEMNVSTLELGDSALYLCASSFDREDTEAFFGQGTRLTVV.

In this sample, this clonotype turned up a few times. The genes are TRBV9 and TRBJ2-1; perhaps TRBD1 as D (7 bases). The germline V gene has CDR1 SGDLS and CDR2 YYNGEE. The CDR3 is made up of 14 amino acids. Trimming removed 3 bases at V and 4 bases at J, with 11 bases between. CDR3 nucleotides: TGTGCCAGCAGCGAGGGGGGACAGTACAATGAGCAGTTCTTC. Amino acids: CASSEGGQYNEQFF. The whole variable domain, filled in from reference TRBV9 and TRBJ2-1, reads DSGVTQTPKHLITATGQRVTLRCSPRSGDLSVYWYQQSLDQGLQFLIQYYNGEERAKGNILERFSAQQFPDLHSELNLSSLELGDSALYFCASSEGGQYNEQFFGPGTRLTVL.

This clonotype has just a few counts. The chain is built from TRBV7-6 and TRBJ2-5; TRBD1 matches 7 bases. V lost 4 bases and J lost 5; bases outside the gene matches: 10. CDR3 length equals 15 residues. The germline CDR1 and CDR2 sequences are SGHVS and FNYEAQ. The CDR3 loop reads CASSSQQGMRETQYF. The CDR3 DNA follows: TGTGCCAGCAGCTCCCAACAGGGGATGAGGGAGACCCAGTACTTC.

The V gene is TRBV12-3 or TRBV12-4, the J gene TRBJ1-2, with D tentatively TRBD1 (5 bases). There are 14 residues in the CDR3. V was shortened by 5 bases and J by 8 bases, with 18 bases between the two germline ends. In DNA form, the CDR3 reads TGTGCCAGCAGTCCGCCGGTCGGGGGAAGCGGCTACACCTTC. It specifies CASSPPVGGSGYTF.

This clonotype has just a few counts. The CDR3: CASSLTEGQAFF. CDR3 DNA: TGTGCCAGCAGCTTGACAGAGGGACAAGCTTTCTTT. This chain uses TRBV7-9 with TRBJ1-1; a possible D gene is TRBD1 (5 bases). V was shortened by 3 bases and J by 9 bases, with 11 bases between the two germline ends. Germline V lookup: CDR1 SEHNR, CDR2 FQNEAQ (reference sequence). This CDR3 has 12 residues.

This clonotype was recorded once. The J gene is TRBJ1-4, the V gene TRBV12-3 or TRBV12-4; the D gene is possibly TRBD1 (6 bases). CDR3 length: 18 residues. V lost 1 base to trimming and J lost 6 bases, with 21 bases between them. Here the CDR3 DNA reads TGTGCCAGCAGTTTAGGAAGAGACAGGCGTCTGTTAGATGAAAAACTGTTTTTT. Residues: CASSLGRDRRLLDEKLFF.

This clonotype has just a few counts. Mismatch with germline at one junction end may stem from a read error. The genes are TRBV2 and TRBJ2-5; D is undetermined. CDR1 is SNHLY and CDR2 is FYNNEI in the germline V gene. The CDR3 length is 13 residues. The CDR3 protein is CTSSVPREETQYF. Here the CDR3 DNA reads TGTACCAGCAGTGTCCCTCGAGAAGAGACCCAGTACTTC. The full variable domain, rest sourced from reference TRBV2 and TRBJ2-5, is EPEVTQTPSHQVTQMGQEVILRCVPISNHLYFYWYRQILGQKVEFLVSFYNNEISEKSEIFDDQFSVERPDGSNFTLKIRSTKLEDSAMYFCTSSVPREETQYFGPGTRLLVL.

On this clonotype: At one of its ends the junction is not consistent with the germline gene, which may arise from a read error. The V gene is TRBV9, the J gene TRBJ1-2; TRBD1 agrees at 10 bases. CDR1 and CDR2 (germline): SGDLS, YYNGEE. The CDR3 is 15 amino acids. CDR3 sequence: CASSTGTGVTYGYTF. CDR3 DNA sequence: TGTGCCAGTAGCACAGGGACAGGGGTTACATATGGCTACACTTTC.

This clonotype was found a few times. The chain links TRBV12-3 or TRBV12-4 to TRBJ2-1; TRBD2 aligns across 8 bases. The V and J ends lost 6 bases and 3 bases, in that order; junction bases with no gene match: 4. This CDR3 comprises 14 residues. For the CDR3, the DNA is TGTGCCAGCAGGGTTAGCGGGAACTACAATGAGCAGTTCTTC. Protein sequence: CASRVSGNYNEQFF.

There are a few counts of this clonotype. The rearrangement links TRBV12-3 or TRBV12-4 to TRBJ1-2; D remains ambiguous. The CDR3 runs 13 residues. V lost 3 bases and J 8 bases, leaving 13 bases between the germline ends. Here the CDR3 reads CASSFGPGEGYTF. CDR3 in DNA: TGTGCCAGCAGTTTTGGGCCCGGAGAGGGCTACACCTTC.

The CDR3 here is CASSLSGLTSDTQYF. The DNA for the CDR3 is TGTGCCAGCAGTTTATCCGGACTTACTTCAGATACGCAGTATTTT. J is TRBJ2-3 and V is TRBV12-3 or TRBV12-4, with TRBD2 as a possible D gene (5 bases). Trimming removed 2 bases at V and 4 bases at J, with 13 bases between. The CDR3 runs to 15 residues.

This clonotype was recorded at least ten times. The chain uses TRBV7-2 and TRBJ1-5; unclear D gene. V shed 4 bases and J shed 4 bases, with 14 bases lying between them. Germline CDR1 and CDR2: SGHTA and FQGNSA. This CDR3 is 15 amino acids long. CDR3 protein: CASSSDRATNQPQHF. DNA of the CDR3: TGTGCCAGCAGCTCTGACCGGGCGACGAATCAGCCCCAGCATTTT.